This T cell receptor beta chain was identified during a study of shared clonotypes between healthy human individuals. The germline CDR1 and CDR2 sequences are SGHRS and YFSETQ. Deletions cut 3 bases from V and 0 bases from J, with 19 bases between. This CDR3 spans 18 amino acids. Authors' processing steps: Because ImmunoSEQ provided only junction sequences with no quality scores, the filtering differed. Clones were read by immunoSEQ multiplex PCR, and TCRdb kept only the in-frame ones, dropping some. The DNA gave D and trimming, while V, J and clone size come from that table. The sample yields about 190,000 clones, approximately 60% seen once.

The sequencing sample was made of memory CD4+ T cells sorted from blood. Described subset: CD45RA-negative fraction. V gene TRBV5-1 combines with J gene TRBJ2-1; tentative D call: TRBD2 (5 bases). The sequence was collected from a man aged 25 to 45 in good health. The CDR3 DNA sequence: TGCGCCAGCAGCTGGCCTGTCGGGGAATTCGGCTCCTACAATGAGCAGTTCTTC. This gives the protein CASSWPVGEFGSYNEQFF.